One T cell receptor beta chain is described in this entry. This record belongs to a study of glioma-infiltrating T cells after dendritic cell vaccination. Study details: Patients had newly diagnosed or recurrent glioblastoma and received dendritic cell vaccines.

Assay used: immunoSEQ multiplex PCR; TCRdb lists only in-frame clones, some missing. The sample carries around 58,000 clones, 82% recorded once. The V and J ends lost 2 bases and 9 bases, in that order; junction bases with no gene match: 13. In germline, CDR1 is SGDLS, CDR2 YYNGEE. The CDR3 contains 16 residues. The specimen comprised blood, sampled before dendritic cell vaccination. The V call is TRBV9, the J call TRBJ2-2, with TRBD1 matching over 7 bases. The receptor was isolated from a human donor with glioblastoma. The DNA of the CDR3 is TGTGCCAGCAGCGTCGGGACAGCCACCCTAGTCCGGGAGCTGTTTTTT. It codes for CASSVGTATLVRELFF.